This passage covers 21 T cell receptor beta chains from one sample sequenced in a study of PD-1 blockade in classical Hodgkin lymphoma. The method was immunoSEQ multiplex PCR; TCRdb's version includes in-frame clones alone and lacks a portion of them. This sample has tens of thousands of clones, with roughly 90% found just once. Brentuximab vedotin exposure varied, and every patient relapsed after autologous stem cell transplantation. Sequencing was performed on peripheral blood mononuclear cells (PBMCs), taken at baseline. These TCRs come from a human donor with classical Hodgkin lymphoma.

Written as DNA, the CDR3 is TGTGCCAGCAGTGAACAGGGGAATCAGCCCCAGCATTTT. It codes for CASSEQGNQPQHF. The genes are TRBV6-5 and TRBJ1-5; 7 bases are a match to TRBD1. V shed 5 bases, J shed 4 bases, and the junction held 2 bases outside the gene matches. Germline V gives CDR1 MNHEY, CDR2 SVGAGI. The CDR3 covers 13 residues.

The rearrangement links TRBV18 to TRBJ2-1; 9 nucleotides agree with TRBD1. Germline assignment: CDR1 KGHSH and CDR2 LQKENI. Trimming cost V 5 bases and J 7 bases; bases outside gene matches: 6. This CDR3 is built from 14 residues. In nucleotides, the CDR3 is TGTGCCAGCTCAGCGGACAGGGGTAGAAATGAGCAGTTCTTC. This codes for CASSADRGRNEQFF.

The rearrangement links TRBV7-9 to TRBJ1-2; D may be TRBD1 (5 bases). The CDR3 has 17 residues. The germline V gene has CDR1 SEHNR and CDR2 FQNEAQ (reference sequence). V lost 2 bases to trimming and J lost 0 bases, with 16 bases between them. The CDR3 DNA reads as TGTGCCAGCAGCTTACTACGGGGGGAGTCCCCTAACTATGGCTACACCTTC. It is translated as CASSLLRGESPNYGYTF.

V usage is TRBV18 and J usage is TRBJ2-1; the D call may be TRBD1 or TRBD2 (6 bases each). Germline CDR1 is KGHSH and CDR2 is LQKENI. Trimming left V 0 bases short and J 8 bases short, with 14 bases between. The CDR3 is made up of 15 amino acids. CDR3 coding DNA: TGTGCCAGCTCACCACCGGGGGGCGGGATCCATGAGCAGTTCTTC. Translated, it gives CASSPPGGGIHEQFF.

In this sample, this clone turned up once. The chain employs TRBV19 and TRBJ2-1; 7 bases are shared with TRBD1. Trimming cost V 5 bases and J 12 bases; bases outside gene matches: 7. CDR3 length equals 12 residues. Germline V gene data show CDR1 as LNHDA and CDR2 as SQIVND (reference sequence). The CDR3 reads CASSDNRDRQFF. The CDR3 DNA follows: TGTGCCAGTAGTGACAACCGGGACAGGCAGTTCTTC.

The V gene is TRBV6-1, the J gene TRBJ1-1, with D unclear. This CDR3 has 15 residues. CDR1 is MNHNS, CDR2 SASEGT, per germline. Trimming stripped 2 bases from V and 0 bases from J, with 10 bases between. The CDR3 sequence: CASSEPPGMNTEAFF. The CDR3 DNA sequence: TGTGCCAGCAGTGAACCCCCGGGGATGAACACTGAAGCTTTCTTT.

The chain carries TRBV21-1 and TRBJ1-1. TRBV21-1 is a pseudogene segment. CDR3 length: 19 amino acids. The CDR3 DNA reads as TGTGCCAGCAGCAAAGACTATACCTCCGGGGTCTCGGTCAACACTGAAGCTTTCTTT. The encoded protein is CASSKDYTSGVSVNTEAFF.

The CDR3 reads CASSWETVAFF. The CDR3 DNA reads as TGTGCCAGCAGTTGGGAGACGGTAGCTTTCTTT. J is TRBJ1-1 and V is TRBV28, with D uncertain. Trimming stripped 4 bases from V and 10 bases from J, with 10 bases between. Per the germline V gene, CDR1 is MDHEN and CDR2 is SYDVKM. This CDR3 region has 11 residues.

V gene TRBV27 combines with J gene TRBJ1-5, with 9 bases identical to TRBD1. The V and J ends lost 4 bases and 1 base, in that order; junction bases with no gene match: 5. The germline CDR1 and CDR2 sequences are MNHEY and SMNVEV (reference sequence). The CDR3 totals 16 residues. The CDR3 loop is CASSSGTGPSNQPQHF. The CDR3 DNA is TGTGCCAGCAGTTCCGGGACAGGGCCGAGCAATCAGCCCCAGCATTTT.

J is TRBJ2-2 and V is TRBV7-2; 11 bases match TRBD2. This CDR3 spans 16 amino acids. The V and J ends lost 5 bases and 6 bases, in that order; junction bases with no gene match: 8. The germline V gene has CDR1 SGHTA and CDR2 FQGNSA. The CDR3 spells CASSLPTSGIPGELFF. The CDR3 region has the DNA TGTGCCAGCAGCCTGCCGACTAGCGGGATCCCCGGGGAGCTGTTTTTT.

DNA of the CDR3: TGCGCCAGCAGCGAGGAACAGGGGGCGCGAATTTATGGCTACACCTTC. Protein sequence: CASSEEQGARIYGYTF. The chain joins TRBV5-1 to TRBJ1-2; 9 nucleotides match TRBD1. The CDR3 length is 16 residues. Looked up from germline, CDR1 is SGHRS and CDR2 is YFSETQ. Losses at the gene ends were 4 bases for V and 5 bases for J; bases not matched to a gene: 12.

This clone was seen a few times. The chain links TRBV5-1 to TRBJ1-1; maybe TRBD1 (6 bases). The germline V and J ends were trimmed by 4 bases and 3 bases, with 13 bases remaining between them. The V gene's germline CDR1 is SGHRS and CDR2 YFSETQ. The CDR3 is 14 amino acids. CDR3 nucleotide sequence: TGCGCCAGCAGCCCTTGGGCAGGGGACACTGAAGCTTTCTTT. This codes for CASSPWAGDTEAFF. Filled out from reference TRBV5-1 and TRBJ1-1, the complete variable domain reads KAGVTQTPRYLIKTRGQQVTLSCSPISGHRSVSWYQQTPGQGLQFLFEYFSETQRNKGNFPGRFSGRQFSNSRSEMNVSTLELGDSALYLCASSPWAGDTEAFFGQGTRLTVV.

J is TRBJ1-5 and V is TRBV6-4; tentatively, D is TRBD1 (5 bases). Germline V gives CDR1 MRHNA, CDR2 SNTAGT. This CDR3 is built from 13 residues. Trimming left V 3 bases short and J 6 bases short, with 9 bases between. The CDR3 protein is CASSDRDGQPQHF. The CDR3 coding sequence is TGTGCCAGCAGTGATCGGGACGGTCAGCCCCAGCATTTT.

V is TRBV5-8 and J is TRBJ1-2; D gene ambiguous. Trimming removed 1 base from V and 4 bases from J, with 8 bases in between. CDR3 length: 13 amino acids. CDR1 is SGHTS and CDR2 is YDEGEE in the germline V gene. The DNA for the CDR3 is TGTGCCAGCAGCTTGCGTATGACCTATGGCTACACCTTC. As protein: CASSLRMTYGYTF. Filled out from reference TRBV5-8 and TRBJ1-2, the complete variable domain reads EAGVTQSPTHLIKTRGQQATLRCSPISGHTSVYWYQQALGLGLQFLLWYDEGEERNRGNFPPRFSGRQFPNYSSELNVNALELEDSALYLCASSLRMTYGYTFGSGTRLTVV.

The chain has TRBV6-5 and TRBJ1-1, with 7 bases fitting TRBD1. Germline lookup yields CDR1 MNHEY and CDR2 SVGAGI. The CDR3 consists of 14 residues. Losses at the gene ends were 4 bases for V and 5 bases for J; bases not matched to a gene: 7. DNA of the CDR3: TGTGCCAGCAGTTCCGAGGGGGCGAGGACTGAAGCTTTCTTT. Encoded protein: CASSSEGARTEAFF.

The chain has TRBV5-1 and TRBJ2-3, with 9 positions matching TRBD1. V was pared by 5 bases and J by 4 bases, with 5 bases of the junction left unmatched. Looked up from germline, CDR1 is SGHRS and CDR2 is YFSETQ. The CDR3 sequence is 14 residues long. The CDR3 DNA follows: TGCGCCAGCAGTGGACAGGGGCGGGCAGATACGCAGTATTTT. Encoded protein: CASSGQGRADTQYF. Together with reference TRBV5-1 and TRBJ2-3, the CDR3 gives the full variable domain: KAGVTQTPRYLIKTRGQQVTLSCSPISGHRSVSWYQQTPGQGLQFLFEYFSETQRNKGNFPGRFSGRQFSNSRSEMNVSTLELGDSALYLCASSGQGRADTQYFGPGTRLTVL.

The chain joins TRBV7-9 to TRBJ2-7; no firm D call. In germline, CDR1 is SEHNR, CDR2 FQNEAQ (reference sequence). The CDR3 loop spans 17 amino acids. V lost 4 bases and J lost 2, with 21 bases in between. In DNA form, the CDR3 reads TGTGCCAGCAGCTCCCTCCCCGGCAGAAAATCAACCTACGAGCAGTACTTC. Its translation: CASSSLPGRKSTYEQYF.

The CDR3 protein is CASSPLGGSGANVLTF. Written as DNA, the CDR3 is TGTGCCAGCAGCCCCCTAGGAGGCTCTGGGGCCAACGTCCTGACTTTC. The chain links TRBV11-2 to TRBJ2-6; possible D gene TRBD2, 5 bases. V gave up 5 bases and J gave up 0 bases, with 11 bases separating them. Germline-derived CDR1 and CDR2 are SGHAT and FQNNGV. CDR3 length: 16 residues.

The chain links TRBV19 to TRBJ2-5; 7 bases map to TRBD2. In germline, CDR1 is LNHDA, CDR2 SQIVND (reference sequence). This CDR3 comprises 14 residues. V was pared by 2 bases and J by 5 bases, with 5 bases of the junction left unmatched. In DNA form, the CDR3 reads TGTGCCAGTAGTATATGGGCTAGCGGTGAGACCCAGTACTTC. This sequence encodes CASSIWASGETQYF.

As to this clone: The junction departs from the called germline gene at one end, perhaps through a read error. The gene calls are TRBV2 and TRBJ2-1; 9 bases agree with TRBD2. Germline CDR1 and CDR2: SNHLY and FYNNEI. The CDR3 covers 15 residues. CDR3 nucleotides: TGTGCCGGCAGTGAGATGGTAGCGGGAGCGGGCGAGCAGTTCTTC. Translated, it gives CAGSEMVAGAGEQFF.

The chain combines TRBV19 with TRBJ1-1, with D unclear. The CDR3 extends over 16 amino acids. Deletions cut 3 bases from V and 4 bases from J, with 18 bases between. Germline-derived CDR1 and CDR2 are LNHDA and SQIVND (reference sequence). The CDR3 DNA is TGTGCCAGTAGTATGAGCGCAGGACCGGGGAGCACTGAAGCTTTCTTT. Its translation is CASSMSAGPGSTEAFF.